This T cell receptor beta chain was documented in a study of cytomegalovirus exposure and HLA in healthy donors. The PCR had 60 Vbeta and 13 Jbeta primers. The data were produced by immunoSEQ multiplex PCR, yet TCRdb's version contains in-frame clones alone and is incomplete. The sample holds more than 75,000 clones. The V and J ends lost 5 bases and 14 bases respectively, with 19 bases between them. Germline CDR1 SGHTA, CDR2 FQGNSA. This CDR3 is built from 13 residues. The sample comprised PBMCs. The TCR comes from a man aged 50 to 60 in good health and CMV-seropositive. V is TRBV7-2 and J is TRBJ2-4; maybe TRBD2 (6 bases). CDR3 DNA sequence: TGTGCCAGCAGCCCGTCCCGGGGGAACGGGGAGTACTTC. Its translation: CASSPSRGNGEYF.